This T cell receptor (beta chain) was sequenced for a study of blood T cell repertoires in COVID-19. Study-level information: Donors in the United States, Italy and Spain gave samples during acute or convalescent COVID-19.

Original processing methods: Scientists estimated how many nucleated cells there were by amplifying reference gene primers. Here immunoSEQ multiplex PCR was the method, and the copy in TCRdb shows in-frame clones only, minus some. The DNA was the basis for D and trimming; V, J and clone size are from that table. Of 250,000 to 350,000 clones in the sample, about nine tenths are singletons; the top ten hold 0.94%. Deletions cut 5 bases from V and 10 bases from J, with 21 bases between. The CDR3 consists of 16 residues. Germline V gene data show CDR1 as LNHDA and CDR2 as SQIVND (reference sequence). The source of this sequence is a woman aged 40 to 55 who had recovered from COVID-19. The chain links TRBV19 to TRBJ1-6; no firm D call. Source material: peripheral blood. This CDR3 is CASSSSRSPAGSPLHF. Here the CDR3 DNA reads TGTGCCAGTAGTTCGTCCAGGTCCCCCGCAGGATCACCCCTCCACTTT. Using reference TRBV19 and TRBJ1-6 for the parts outside the CDR3, the full variable domain is DGGITQSPKYLFRKEGQNVTLSCEQNLNHDAMYWYRQDPGQGLRLIYYSQIVNDFQKGDIAEGYSVSREKKESFPLTVTSAQKNPTAFYLCASSSSRSPAGSPLHFGNGTRLTVT.